This entry concerns a single TCR beta chain. The target antigen is unknown. This CDR3 is built from 14 residues. V gave up 8 bases and J gave up 2 bases; unmatched junction bases: 2. The germline gives CDR1 ENHRY, CDR2 SYGVKD. The authors distributed each subset's genomic DNA evenly over several immunoSEQ plates. The table came from immunoSEQ multiplex PCR; TCRdb's copy has only in-frame clones and leaves some out. The sample lists some 630,000 clones, 95% to 96% occurring once. Only CD45RO-negative cells positively selected for CCR7 counted as naive CD8 cells, so terminally differentiated effector memory CD45RA+ cells were excluded. The source of the sample is a study of shared clonotypes between healthy human individuals. Study-level results: Unshared clonotypes carried lower generation probabilities than those common to all four donors. Only blood was sampled, and tissue TCR repertoires likely differ from blood ones.

Sequenced sample: naive CD8+ T cells sorted from blood. The chain is built from TRBV10-3 and TRBJ2-1, with TRBD2 matching over 11 bases. This TCR was sampled from a woman aged 30 to 39 in good health. The chain's CDR3 is CAIGTSGAYNEQFF. In DNA form, the CDR3 reads TGTGCCATCGGGACTAGCGGAGCCTACAATGAGCAGTTCTTC.